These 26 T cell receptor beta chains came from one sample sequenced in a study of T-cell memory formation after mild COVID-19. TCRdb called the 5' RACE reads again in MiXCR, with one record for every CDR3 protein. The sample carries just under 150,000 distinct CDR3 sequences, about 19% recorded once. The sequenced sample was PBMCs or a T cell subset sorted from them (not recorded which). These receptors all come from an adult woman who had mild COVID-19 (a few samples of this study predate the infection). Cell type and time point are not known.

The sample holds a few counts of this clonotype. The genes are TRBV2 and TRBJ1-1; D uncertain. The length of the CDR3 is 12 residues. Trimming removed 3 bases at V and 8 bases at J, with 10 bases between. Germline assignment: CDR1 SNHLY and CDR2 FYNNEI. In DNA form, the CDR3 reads TGTGCCAGCAGTGACCCAGGAGTCGAAGCTTTCTTT. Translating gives CASSDPGVEAFF. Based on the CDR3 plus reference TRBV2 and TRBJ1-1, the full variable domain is EPEVTQTPSHQVTQMGQEVILRCVPISNHLYFYWYRQILGQKVEFLVSFYNNEISEKSEIFDDQFSVERPDGSNFTLKIRSTKLEDSAMYFCASSDPGVEAFFGQGTRLTVV.

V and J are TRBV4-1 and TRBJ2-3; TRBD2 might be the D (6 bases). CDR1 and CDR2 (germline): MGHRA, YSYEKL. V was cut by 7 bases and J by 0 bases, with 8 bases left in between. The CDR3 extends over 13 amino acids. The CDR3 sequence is CASKGLSTDTQYF. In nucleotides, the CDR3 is TGCGCCAGCAAGGGACTTAGCACAGATACGCAGTATTTT.

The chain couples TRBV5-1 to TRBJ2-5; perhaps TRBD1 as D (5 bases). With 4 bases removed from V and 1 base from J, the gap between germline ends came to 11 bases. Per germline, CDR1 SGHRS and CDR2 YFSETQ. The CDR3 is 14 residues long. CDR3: CASSHQGVQETQYF. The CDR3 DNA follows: TGCGCCAGCAGCCACCAGGGTGTCCAAGAGACCCAGTACTTC.

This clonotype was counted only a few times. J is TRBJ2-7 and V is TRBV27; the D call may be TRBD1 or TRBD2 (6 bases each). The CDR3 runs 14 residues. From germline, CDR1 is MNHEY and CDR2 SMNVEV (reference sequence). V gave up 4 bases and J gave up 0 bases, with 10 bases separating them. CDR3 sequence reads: CASSWGATSYEQYF. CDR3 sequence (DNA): TGTGCCAGCAGTTGGGGGGCTACCTCCTACGAGCAGTACTTC.

The CDR3 loop reads CASSLAGGPLEQFF. The DNA of the CDR3 is TGTGCCAGCAGTTTGGCGGGGGGGCCGTTAGAGCAGTTCTTC. V usage is TRBV12-3 or TRBV12-4 and J usage is TRBJ2-1; TRBD2 matches 9 bases. The J segment lost 10 bases and the V segment lost 3 bases, leaving 7 bases of the junction unmatched. The CDR3 has 14 amino acids.

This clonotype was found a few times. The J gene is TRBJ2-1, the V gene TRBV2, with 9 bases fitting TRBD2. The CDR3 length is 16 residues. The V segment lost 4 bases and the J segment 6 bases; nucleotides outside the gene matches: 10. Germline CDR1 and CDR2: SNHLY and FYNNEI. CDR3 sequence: CASSGRRGGPVNEQFF. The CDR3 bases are TGTGCCAGCAGTGGAAGGCGGGGGGGCCCGGTCAATGAGCAGTTCTTC.

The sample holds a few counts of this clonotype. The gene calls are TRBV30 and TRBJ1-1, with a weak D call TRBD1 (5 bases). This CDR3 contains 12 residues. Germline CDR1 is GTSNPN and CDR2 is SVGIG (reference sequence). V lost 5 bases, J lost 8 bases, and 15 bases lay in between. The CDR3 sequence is CAWDRGLAEAFF. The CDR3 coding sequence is TGTGCCTGGGATAGGGGACTCGCAGAAGCTTTCTTT.

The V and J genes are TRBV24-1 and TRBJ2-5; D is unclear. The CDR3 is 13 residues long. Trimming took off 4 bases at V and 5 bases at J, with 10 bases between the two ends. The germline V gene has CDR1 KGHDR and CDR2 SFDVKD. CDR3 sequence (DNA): TGTGCCACCAGTGACCAACCCGGGGAGACCCAGTACTTC. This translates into CATSDQPGETQYF.

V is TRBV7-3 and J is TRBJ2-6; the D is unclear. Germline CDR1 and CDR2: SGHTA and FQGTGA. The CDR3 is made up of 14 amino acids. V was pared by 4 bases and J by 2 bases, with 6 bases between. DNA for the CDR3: TGTGCCAGCAGCTCGACTCCTGGGGCCAACGTCCTGACTTTC. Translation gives CASSSTPGANVLTF.

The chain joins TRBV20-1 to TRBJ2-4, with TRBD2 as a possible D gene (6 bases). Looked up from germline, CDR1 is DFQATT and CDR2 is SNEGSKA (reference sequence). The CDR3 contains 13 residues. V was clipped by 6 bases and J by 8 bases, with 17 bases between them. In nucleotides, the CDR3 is TGCAGTGCAGGGACGGGGGTTAAAGACATTCAGTACTTC. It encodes CSAGTGVKDIQYF.

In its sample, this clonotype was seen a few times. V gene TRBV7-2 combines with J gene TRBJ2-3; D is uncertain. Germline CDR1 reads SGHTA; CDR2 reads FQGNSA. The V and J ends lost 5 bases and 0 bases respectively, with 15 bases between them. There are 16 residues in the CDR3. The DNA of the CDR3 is TGTGCCAGCAGCCAAACAGACTGGTATAGCACAGATACGCAGTATTTT. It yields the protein CASSQTDWYSTDTQYF.

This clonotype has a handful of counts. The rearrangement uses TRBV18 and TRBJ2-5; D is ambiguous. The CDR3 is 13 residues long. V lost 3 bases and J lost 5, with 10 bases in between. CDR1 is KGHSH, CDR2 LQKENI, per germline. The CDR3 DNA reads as TGTGCCAGCTCACCCGGATCTAAGGAGACCCAGTACTTC. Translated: CASSPGSKETQYF. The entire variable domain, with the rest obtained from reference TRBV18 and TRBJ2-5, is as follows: NAGVMQNPRHLVRRRGQEARLRCSPMKGHSHVYWYRQLPEEGLKFMVYLQKENIIDESGMPKERFSAEFPKEGPSILRIQQVVRGDSAAYFCASSPGSKETQYFGPGTRLLVL.

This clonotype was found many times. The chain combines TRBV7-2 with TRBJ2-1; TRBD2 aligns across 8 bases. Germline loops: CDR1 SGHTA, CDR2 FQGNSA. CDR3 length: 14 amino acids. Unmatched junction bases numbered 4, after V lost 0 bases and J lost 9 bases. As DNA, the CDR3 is TGTGCCAGCAGCTTAGCGAATCTAGCGGGTGAGCAGTTCTTC. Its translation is CASSLANLAGEQFF. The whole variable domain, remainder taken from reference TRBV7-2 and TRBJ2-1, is GAGVSQSPSNKVTEKGKDVELRCDPISGHTALYWYRQSLGQGLEFLIYFQGNSAPDKSGLPSDRFSAERTGGSVSTLTIQRTQQEDSAVYLCASSLANLAGEQFFGPGTRLTVL.

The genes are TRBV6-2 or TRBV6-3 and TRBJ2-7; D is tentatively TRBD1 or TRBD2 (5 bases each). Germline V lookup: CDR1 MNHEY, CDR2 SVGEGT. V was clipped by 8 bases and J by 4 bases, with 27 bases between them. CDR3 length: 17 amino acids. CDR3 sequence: CASGSTALGDALYEQYF. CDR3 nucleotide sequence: TGTGCCAGCGGAAGCACGGCCCTCGGGGACGCCCTATACGAGCAGTACTTC.

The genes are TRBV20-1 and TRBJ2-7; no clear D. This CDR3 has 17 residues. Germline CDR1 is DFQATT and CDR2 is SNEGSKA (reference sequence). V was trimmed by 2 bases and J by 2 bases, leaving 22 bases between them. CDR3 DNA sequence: TGCAGTGCTAGACGAACCATTGGACCGCAACGAGCCTACGAGCAGTACTTC. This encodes CSARRTIGPQRAYEQYF.

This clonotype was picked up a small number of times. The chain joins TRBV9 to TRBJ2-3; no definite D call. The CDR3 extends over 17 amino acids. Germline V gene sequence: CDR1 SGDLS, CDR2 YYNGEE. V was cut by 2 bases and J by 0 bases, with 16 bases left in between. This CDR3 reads CASSVGSRIPSTDTQYF. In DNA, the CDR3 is TGTGCCAGCAGCGTTGGATCTAGAATCCCTAGCACAGATACGCAGTATTTT.

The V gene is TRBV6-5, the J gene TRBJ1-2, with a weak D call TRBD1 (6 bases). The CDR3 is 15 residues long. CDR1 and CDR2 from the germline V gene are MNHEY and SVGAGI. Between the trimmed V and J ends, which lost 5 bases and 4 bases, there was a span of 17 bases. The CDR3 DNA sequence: TGTGCCAGCAGTAAGGCCCCGACAGGACGCTATGGCTACACCTTC. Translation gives CASSKAPTGRYGYTF.

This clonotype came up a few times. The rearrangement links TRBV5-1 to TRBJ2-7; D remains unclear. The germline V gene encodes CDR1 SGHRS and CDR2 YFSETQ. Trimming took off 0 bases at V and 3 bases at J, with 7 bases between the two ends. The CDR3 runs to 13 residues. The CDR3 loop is CASSLEAVYEQYF. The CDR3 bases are TGCGCCAGCAGCTTGGAGGCGGTCTACGAGCAGTACTTC.

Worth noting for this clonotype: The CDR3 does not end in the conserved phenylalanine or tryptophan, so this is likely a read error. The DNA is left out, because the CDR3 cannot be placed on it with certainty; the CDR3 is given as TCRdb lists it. CDR3 sequence: CASSDTSG. The J gene is TRBJ2-5, the V gene TRBV10-1; the table's TRBD2 call for D was not verified on the DNA. The CDR3 spans 8 amino acids, including both terminal residues. The germline V gene has CDR1 WNHNN and CDR2 SYGVQD (reference sequence).

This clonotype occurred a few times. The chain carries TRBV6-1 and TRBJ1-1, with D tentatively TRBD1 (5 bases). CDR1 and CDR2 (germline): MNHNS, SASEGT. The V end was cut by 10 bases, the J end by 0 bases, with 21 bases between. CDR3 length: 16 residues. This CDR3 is CATGRGSGGMNTEAFF. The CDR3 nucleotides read TGTGCCACCGGAAGGGGCAGCGGGGGGATGAACACTGAAGCTTTCTTT.

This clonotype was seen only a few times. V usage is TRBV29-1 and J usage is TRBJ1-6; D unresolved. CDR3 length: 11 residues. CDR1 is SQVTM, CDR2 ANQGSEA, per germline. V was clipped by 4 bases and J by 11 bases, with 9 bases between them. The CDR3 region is CSVGEDAPLHF. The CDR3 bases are TGCAGCGTTGGCGAGGACGCACCCCTCCACTTT.

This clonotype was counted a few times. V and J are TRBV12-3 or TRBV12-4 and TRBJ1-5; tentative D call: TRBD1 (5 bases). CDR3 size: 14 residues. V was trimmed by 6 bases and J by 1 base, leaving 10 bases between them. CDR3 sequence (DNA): TGTGCCAGCAGGTCGGGGGTGAGCAATCAGCCCCAGCATTTT. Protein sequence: CASRSGVSNQPQHF.

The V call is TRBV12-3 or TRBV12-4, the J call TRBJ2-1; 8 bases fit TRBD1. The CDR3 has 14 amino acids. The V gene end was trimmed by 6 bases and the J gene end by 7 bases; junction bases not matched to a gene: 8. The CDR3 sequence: CASRGQGAQNEQFF. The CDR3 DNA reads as TGTGCCAGCAGGGGGCAGGGGGCGCAAAATGAGCAGTTCTTC.

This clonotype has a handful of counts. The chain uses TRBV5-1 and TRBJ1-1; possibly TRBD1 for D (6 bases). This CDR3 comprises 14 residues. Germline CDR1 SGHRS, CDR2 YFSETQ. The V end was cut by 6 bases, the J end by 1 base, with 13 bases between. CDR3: CASTPRGPNTEAFF. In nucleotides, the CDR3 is TGCGCCAGCACCCCCAGGGGTCCGAACACTGAAGCTTTCTTT.

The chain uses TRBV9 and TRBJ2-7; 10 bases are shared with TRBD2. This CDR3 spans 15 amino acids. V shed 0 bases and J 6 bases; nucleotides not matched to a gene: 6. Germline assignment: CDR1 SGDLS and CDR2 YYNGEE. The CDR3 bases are TGTGCCAGCAGCGTAGGGCCTAGCGGGAGCTCCGAGCAGTACTTC. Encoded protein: CASSVGPSGSSEQYF.

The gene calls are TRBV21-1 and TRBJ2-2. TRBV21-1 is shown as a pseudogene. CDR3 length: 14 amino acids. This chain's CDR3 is CASSKGQTTGELFF. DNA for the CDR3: TGTGCCAGCAGCAAAGGACAGACCACCGGGGAGCTGTTTTTT.